This TCR beta chain came from a study of blood T cells in healthy people across ages. Study-level information: When template switching was applied, about one barcoded beta molecule was captured per two T cells.

The CDR3 is 13 residues long. Germline V gene data show CDR1 as SGHTA and CDR2 as FQGTGA. V lost 5 bases to trimming and J lost 2 bases, with 10 bases between them. Points on this clonotype: Its target is unknown.

For the second PCR, which ran for about 6 to 11 cycles, a sample-barcoded 5' primer and a J-beta primer mix were used. TCRdb re-called the 5' RACE reads with MiXCR, one entry per CDR3 protein. This table holds about 780,000 distinct CDR3 sequences, less than 80% found once. Overall study results and limits: The study could not conclusively compare naive and antigen-experienced cells, given its unsorted PBMCs. Significant beta diversity loss was already apparent by age approximately 38, declining roughly linearly. TCR beta diversity was tightly associated with the proportion of naive T cells.

The source is a man aged 30 to 39 in good health. The chain has TRBV7-3 and TRBJ2-7, with D possibly called TRBD1 or TRBD2 (6 bases each). The sample comprised blood. The CDR3 loop reads CASSAGHPYEQYF. The CDR3 bases are TGTGCCAGCAGCGCGGGACACCCCTACGAGCAGTACTTC.